This T cell receptor (beta chain) was recovered during a study of cytomegalovirus exposure and HLA in healthy donors. Both 60 Vbeta primers and 13 Jbeta primers went into the PCR. This table comes from immunoSEQ multiplex PCR, and its TCRdb copy is limited to in-frame clones, with some not included. Of approximately 72,000 clones detected, about four fifths appear once; the ten largest clones hold under 2%. The CDR3 totals 14 residues. Per the germline V gene, CDR1 is MNHEY and CDR2 is SMNVEV (reference sequence). The V gene end was trimmed by 5 bases and the J gene end by 6 bases; junction bases not matched to a gene: 4.

The source is a man aged 18 to 29 in good health and CMV-seronegative. The sample taken for sequencing was PBMCs. The J gene is TRBJ2-1, the V gene TRBV27; 10 nucleotides match TRBD1. The CDR3 loop reads CASSPRDRGNEQFF. CDR3 bases: TGTGCCAGCAGTCCCCGGGACAGGGGCAATGAGCAGTTCTTC.